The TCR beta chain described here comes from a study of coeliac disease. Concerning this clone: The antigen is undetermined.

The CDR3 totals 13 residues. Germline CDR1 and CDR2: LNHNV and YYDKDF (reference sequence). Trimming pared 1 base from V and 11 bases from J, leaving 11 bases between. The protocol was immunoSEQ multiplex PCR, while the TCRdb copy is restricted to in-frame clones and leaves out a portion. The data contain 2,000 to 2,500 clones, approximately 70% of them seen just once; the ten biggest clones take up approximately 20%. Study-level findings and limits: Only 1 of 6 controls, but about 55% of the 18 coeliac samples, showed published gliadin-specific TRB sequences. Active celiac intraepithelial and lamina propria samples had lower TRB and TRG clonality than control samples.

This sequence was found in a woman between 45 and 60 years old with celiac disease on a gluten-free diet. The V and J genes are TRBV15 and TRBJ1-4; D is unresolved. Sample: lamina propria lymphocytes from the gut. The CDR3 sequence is CATSRAAGEKLFF. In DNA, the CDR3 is TGTGCCACCAGCAGAGCTGCTGGTGAGAAACTGTTTTTT.